The rows below give T cell receptor beta chains drawn from one sample of a study of tumour-infiltrating T cells in Burkitt lymphoma. Some clones are missing from TCRdb's copy, which holds only in-frame ones; the method was immunoSEQ multiplex PCR. The sample lists around 2,500 clones, about 24% occurring once. The sequencing sample was made of tumor tissue from a relapse. These TCRs come from a human donor with relapsed Burkitt lymphoma. Some clones in this sample may be carry-over from other donors' samples. CDR3s include the opening cysteine and the closing phenylalanine or tryptophan. A D gene is named only where the DNA matches it firmly. A row's size may be missing; if present it is once, few, many or a size class.

size,D,J,V,CDR3,DNA
NA,TRBD1,TRBJ1-2,TRBV18,CASSLSGTGVYGYTF,TGTGCCAGCTCACTCTCCGGGACAGGGGTCTATGGCTACACCTTC
few,NA,TRBJ2-7,TRBV18,CASSQAGTDLYEQYF,TGTGCCAGCTCACAAGCAGGAACGGACCTCTACGAGCAGTACTTC
NA,NA,TRBJ1-2,TRBV7-9,CASSLVLGDYGYTF,TGTGCCAGCAGCTTAGTACTGGGGGACTATGGCTACACCTTC
NA,NA,TRBJ1-1,TRBV6-4,CASSDSLRNPTEAFF,TGTGCCAGCAGTGACTCTCTAAGAAACCCGACGGAAGCTTTCTTT
NA,TRBD1,TRBJ1-5,TRBV5-1,CASSLGGEGGQPQHF,TGCGCCAGCAGCTTAGGGGGCGAAGGCGGTCAGCCCCAGCATTTT
NA,NA,TRBJ2-1,TRBV7-3,CASSPLPPTAPSHNEQFF,TGTGCCAGCAGCCCCCTCCCCCCTACAGCCCCAAGCCACAATGAGCAGTTCTTC
few,TRBD1,TRBJ2-7,TRBV10-2,CASTQFWTGTPYEQYF,TGCGCCAGCACCCAATTCTGGACAGGGACTCCCTACGAGCAGTACTTC
NA,NA,TRBJ1-1,TRBV5-5,CASSLYRADTEAFF,TGTGCCAGCAGCTTGTACAGGGCGGACACTGAAGCTTTCTTT
NA,TRBD1,TRBJ2-7,TRBV6-5,CASSGPGQAHEQYF,TGTGCCAGCAGTGGACCGGGACAGGCCCACGAGCAGTACTTC
NA,NA,TRBJ2-2,TRBV6-6,CASSYSARVPGELFF,TGTGCCAGCAGTTACTCGGCAAGGGTCCCCGGGGAGCTGTTTTTT
NA,NA,TRBJ1-4,TRBV18,CASLPLSGSRGLFF,TGTGCCAGCTTACCACTGAGTGGAAGTCGTGGACTGTTTTTT
NA,NA,TRBJ1-5,TRBV18,CASSPIPGYSNQPQHF,TGTGCCAGCTCACCAATTCCGGGCTATAGCAATCAGCCCCAGCATTTT
few,TRBD2,TRBJ2-1,TRBV11-2,CASSPGLAGYNEQFF,TGTGCCAGCAGCCCGGGTCTAGCGGGGTACAATGAGCAGTTCTTC
NA,TRBD1,TRBJ1-2,TRBV28,CASLGQGYGYTF,TGTGCCAGCTTGGGACAGGGGTATGGCTACACCTTC
few,TRBD1,TRBJ1-5,TRBV2,CASIGQGANQPQHF,TGTGCCAGCATCGGGCAGGGGGCCAATCAGCCCCAGCATTTT
NA,NA,TRBJ1-6,TRBV6-1,CASSGGLRGGSFYSPLHF,TGTGCCAGCAGTGGGGGTTTGCGGGGGGGGTCCTTCTATTCACCCCTCCACTTT
NA,NA,TRBJ1-2,TRBV2,CASRGETDNYGYTF,TGTGCCAGCAGAGGGGAGACAGATAACTATGGCTACACCTTC
few,NA,TRBJ2-7,TRBV6-6,CASSYHVPYEQYF,TGTGCCAGCAGTTACCACGTACCCTACGAGCAGTACTTC
few,TRBD1,TRBJ2-7,TRBV27,CASRTRQGIWEQYF,TGTGCCAGTAGGACCCGACAGGGTATCTGGGAGCAGTACTTC
NA,TRBD2,TRBJ2-1,TRBV29-1,CSVGGTSGVSYNEQFF,TGCAGCGTTGGGGGGACTAGCGGGGTATCCTACAATGAGCAGTTCTTC
NA,TRBD2,TRBJ2-3,TRBV7-2,CASSGTSGGADTQYF,TGTGCCAGCAGCGGGACTAGCGGGGGGGCAGATACGCAGTATTTT
NA,TRBD1,TRBJ1-1,TRBV10-3,CAILGDRGGSSTEAFF,TGTGCCATCCTAGGGGACAGGGGCGGTTCCAGCACTGAAGCTTTCTTT
few,NA,TRBJ1-2,TRBV6-6,CASSPLTYYGYTF,TGTGCCAGCAGCCCCTTGACCTACTATGGCTACACCTTC
NA,NA,TRBJ1-2,TRBV5-1,CASSLAGASGYTF,TGCGCCAGCAGCTTAGCAGGGGCGAGTGGCTACACCTTC
NA,NA,TRBJ1-1,TRBV5-8,CASSLGDRTEAFF,TGTGCCAGCAGCTTAGGCGACAGGACTGAAGCTTTCTTT
few,NA,TRBJ2-6,TRBV9,CASSVFSGANVLTF,TGTGCCAGCAGCGTATTCTCTGGGGCCAACGTCCTGACTTTC
few,NA,TRBJ2-3,TRBV19,CASSIGQGTDTQYF,TGTGCCAGTAGTATCGGGCAGGGGACAGATACGCAGTATTTT
few,NA,TRBJ2-1,TRBV13,CASSLDVSSSYNEQFF,TGTGCCAGCAGCTTAGACGTCAGCAGCTCCTACAATGAGCAGTTCTTC
few,NA,TRBJ1-1,TRBV29-1,CSVYFDSTEAFF,TGCAGCGTGTACTTCGACAGCACTGAAGCTTTCTTT
large,NA,TRBJ1-2,TRBV7-9,CASSHLPGRRYGYTF,TGTGCCAGCAGCCACCTTCCAGGGCGTCGGTATGGCTACACCTTC